The TCR beta chain described here comes from a study of blood T cell repertoires in COVID-19. Study as a whole: T cells, B-cell-depleted T cells, or PBMCs supplied cDNA or gDNA.

As originally analysed: Reference gene primer amplification gave nucleated cell count estimates. TCRdb's table, derived via immunoSEQ multiplex PCR, lists solely in-frame clones and lacks some. V and J calls and clone size are given by that table; D and trimming were obtained from the DNA. The repertoire has 60,000 to 70,000 clones, 74% of them found once; the top ten carry roughly 28%. What was sequenced was peripheral blood. The TCR comes from a woman of 80 years or more with acute or convalescent COVID-19.

For the CDR3, the DNA is TGTGCCAGCAGGTCCCTATCACCCCTCCACTTT. This sequence encodes CASRSLSPLHF. This chain connects TRBV28 to TRBJ1-6; D unclear. Germline CDR1 is MDHEN and CDR2 is SYDVKM. The CDR3 contains 11 residues. Trimming left V 6 bases short and J 10 bases short, with 7 bases between. The complete variable domain, with remaining parts taken from reference TRBV28 and TRBJ1-6, reads DVKVTQSSRYLVKRTGEKVFLECVQDMDHENMFWYRQDPGLGLRLIYFSYDVKMKEKGDIPEGYSVSREKKERFSLILESASTNQTSMYLCASRSLSPLHFGNGTRLTVT.